This entry describes one TCR beta chain. The specificity of this receptor is unknown. Nothing much larger sits one base from this clone, and base qualities are not available. Library prep was done by the immunoSEQ multiplex PCR assay. DNA from the CD4+ T cells that had been cultured and isolated underwent TCR beta CDR3 sequencing. Concerning the study's data processing: The analysis removed non-productive TCR sequences, trimmed reads to the CDR3 region, and retained only CDR3s that were 7 or more amino acids long. The MANAFEST web app was used to pick out antigen-specific clonotypes by comparing their expansion in peptide wells with that in reference cultures. To count as positive, a clone had to show expansion at FDR<0.05 compared with the reference and with all other wells, an odds ratio above 5, and a frequency above 0.1% in two replicate wells. Clonotypes significantly expanded in SARS-CoV-2 spike wells and in at least one common cold coronavirus spike condition were defined as cross-reactive. CDR3 similarity was assessed by Levenshtein distance with the stringdist R package, and unrooted trees were built with ape in R 3.6.1. TCRdb took this table from immuneACCESS and kept in-frame rearrangements with V and J called. Such tables lack part of the clones; where checked against another copy, unresolved V genes explain under half of the gap, and the rest is unexplained. That table supplies the V and J calls and clone size; D and trimming were determined from the DNA. For this sample there are roughly 63,000 clones; 80% appear just once. 12% of the sample belongs to the ten largest clones.

The CDR3, cysteine through phenylalanine, is 13 amino acids long. The CDR3 DNA has 39 bases and is translated from base 1. Unmatched junction bases come to 2, with V trimmed by 5 bases and J by 4 bases. CDR1 and CDR2, per the germline V gene (reference sequence), are SEHNR and FQNEAQ. The ViraFEST assay stimulated PBMC with viral peptide pools and then used TCR sequencing to identify antigen-specific CD4+ T cell clonotypes by expansion. After 10 days of culture, CD4+ T cells were isolated with the EasySep CD4+ T cell isolation kit. The absence of prior SARS-CoV-2 infection in healthy vaccine recipients was confirmed by negative nucleocapsid antibodies before and after vaccination. Two million PBMC per well were cultured in IMDM with 5% human AB serum, 10 IU/ml IL-2 and gentamicin, plus 10 ug/ml peptides. Half of the culture medium was replaced with fresh IL-2-containing medium on days 3 and 7. Unless noted otherwise, every peptide stimulation condition was cultured in triplicate wells. PBMC were separated from whole blood using Ficoll-Paque Plus gradient centrifugation and were then either cryopreserved at -140C or used fresh. The overlapping peptide pools covered the spike proteins of SARS-CoV-2 and of the common cold coronaviruses HCoV-NL63, HCoV-OC43 and HCoV-229E. Genomic DNA was extracted from cultured CD4+ T cells with the QIAamp micro DNA kit.

This specimen belongs to a study of vaccination effects on CD4 cells after COVID-19 (dated by TCRdb to between 2021 and 2023). General notes on the study: Two doses of either the BNT162b2 or the mRNA-1273 mRNA SARS-CoV-2 vaccine were administered to participants. Cultures from other donors in the study were sequenced using the Oncomine TCR Beta short-read assay on an Illumina iSeq 100. The full study included 9 to 10 COVID-19 convalescent patients and a few SARS-CoV-2-naive healthy vaccine recipients. The study compared SARS-CoV-2 spike-specific CD4+ TCR repertoires before and after mRNA vaccination in COVID-19 convalescent patients and infection-naive vaccine recipients.

The paper as a whole reports these results and caveats: In healthy vaccine recipients, vaccine-induced clones were almost all SARS-CoV-2 mono-reactive, with only 1 of 255 being cross-reactive with common cold coronaviruses. Limitations of the study were the small number of convalescent patients and the absence of early post-infection timepoints. Both infection-induced and vaccine-induced clones contracted markedly at late post-vaccination timepoints, which is consistent with waning T cell responses.

This sequence uses TRBV7-9 and TRBJ2-1, and TRBD1 matches 7 of the central bases. The sample here was CD4+ T cells from PBMCs cultured with SARS-CoV-2 spike peptides, taken before COVID-19 vaccination. The sample's cell subset or site label is to be understood as: SARS-CoV-2 spike overlapping peptide pool stimulation. This TCR was recovered from a human donor who received a COVID-19 vaccine. The nucleotide sequence is TGTGCCAGCAGCCTGGGACAGTACAATGAGCAGTTCTTC. It specifies CASSLGQYNEQFF.